These T cell receptor beta chains were read from a single sample in a study of identical twins. MiXCR, run by TCRdb on the 5' RACE reads, gives a single entry per CDR3 protein. The table records 200,000 to 250,000 distinct CDR3 sequences, 6.5% of them present only once. The sample also formed part of further work on T cells expressing NK-cell markers.

The sequenced sample was CD8+ T cells sorted from blood. The receptors shown here come from a woman aged 18-35 years in good health. Each CDR3 is given with its conserved first and last residue. Fields, in order: V gene, J gene, D gene, clone size, CDR3 DNA, CDR3 protein. D genes are given only for firm matches. Size tells how often a clone was seen (once, few, many) or the class of an expanded clone, and some rows leave it out.

TRBV10-2	TRBJ2-5	TRBD2	-	TGCGCCAGCAGTGAGTTTCTAGCGGGACACCAAGAGACCCAGTACTTC	CASSEFLAGHQETQYF
TRBV12-3/TRBV12-4	TRBJ1-2	-	-	TGTGCCAGCAGTTTGTCCAGACCCTATGGCTACACCTTC	CASSLSRPYGYTF
TRBV6-1	TRBJ1-1	TRBD1	few	TGTGCCAGCAGTGAGCGCACCCGGGACAGGGTAAGAAACACTGAAGCTTTCTTT	CASSERTRDRVRNTEAFF
TRBV25-1	TRBJ2-1	-	-	TGTGCCAGCAGCCTACCGTTCATGCGGCAGTTCTTC	CASSLPFMRQFF
TRBV29-1	TRBJ2-7	TRBD1	few	TGCAGCGTTGAGCTCCAGGGGGCATTGTACGAGCAGTACTTC	CSVELQGALYEQYF
TRBV5-1	TRBJ1-1	TRBD1	few	TGCGCCAGCAGCTTGCGACAGGGGGCGACTGAAGCTTTCTTT	CASSLRQGATEAFF
TRBV27	TRBJ2-2	TRBD1	few	TGTGCCAGCAGTCCCCGACAGGGGAACACCGGGGAGCTGTTTTTT	CASSPRQGNTGELFF
TRBV7-9	TRBJ1-2	-	few	TGTGCCAGCACCGATCTAGCCACCCGACTTAACTATGGCTACACCTTC	CASTDLATRLNYGYTF
TRBV12-3/TRBV12-4	TRBJ1-3	-	many	TGTGCCAGCAGCCTTGGCGTGGTAAACACCATATATTTT	CASSLGVVNTIYF
TRBV3-1	TRBJ2-2	-	-	TGTGCCAGCAGCCATTTACAGGGCACCGGGGAGCTGTTTTTT	CASSHLQGTGELFF
TRBV19	TRBJ2-1	TRBD2	-	TGTGCCTCCCGGGGGGGGGTCGGCAATGAGCAGTTCTTC	CASRGGVGNEQFF
TRBV13	TRBJ2-7	-	many	TGTGCCAGCAGCTTACTGGACTCCTACGAGCAGTACTTC	CASSLLDSYEQYF
TRBV9	TRBJ2-1	-	few	TGTGCCAGCAGCGTAGAAGGTTCCGGGACACGATACAATGAGCAGTTCTTC	CASSVEGSGTRYNEQFF
TRBV9	TRBJ2-3	-	many	TGTGCCAGTGCGGGGGCAGGAAACACTAGCACAGATACGCAGTATTTT	CASAGAGNTSTDTQYF
TRBV27	TRBJ2-7	-	many	TGTGCCAGCAGTTTAAACAGGGTGAACGAGCAGTACTTC	CASSLNRVNEQYF
TRBV12-3/TRBV12-4	TRBJ1-3	TRBD1	many	TGTGCCAGCAGTCTCGGGACAGGGAGGAACACCATATATTTT	CASSLGTGRNTIYF
TRBV3-1	TRBJ2-3	-	few	TGTGCCAGCAGCCAAGATCCCCACGATACGCAGTATTTT	CASSQDPHDTQYF
TRBV5-6	TRBJ2-1	TRBD2	-	TGTGCCAGCAGCTTGAGGTGGGGGCTAGCGGGGGAGCGCCCTAATGAGCAGTTCTTC	CASSLRWGLAGERPNEQFF
TRBV12-3/TRBV12-4	TRBJ2-3	TRBD1	few	TGTGCCAGCAGTTTAGCGGGGACAGGGGCCACGGATACGCAGTATTTT	CASSLAGTGATDTQYF
TRBV27	TRBJ1-5	-	-	TGTGCCAGCAGTCCCGACCTTGGGCAGCCCCAGCATTTT	CASSPDLGQPQHF
TRBV29-1	TRBJ1-2	-	few	TGCAGCTCTCCTTCAATGGGGGGCTACACCTTC	CSSPSMGGYTF
TRBV12-3/TRBV12-4	TRBJ2-5	-	few	TGTGCCAGCAGTTTAGGCTTGGGCTATCAAGAGACCCAGTACTTC	CASSLGLGYQETQYF
TRBV29-1	TRBJ1-2	-	many	TGCAGCGTTGAAGAGTTGGGGGGGGACTATGGCTACACCTTC	CSVEELGGDYGYTF
TRBV4-2	TRBJ1-1	-	many	TGTGCCAGCAGCCGCCAGGGGTTTGGAGCTTTCTTT	CASSRQGFGAFF
TRBV6-2/TRBV6-3	TRBJ2-2	-	few	TGTGCCAGCAGCCAGGGGCGGTACCTAGCCGGGGAGCTGTTTTTT	CASSQGRYLAGELFF
TRBV12-3/TRBV12-4	TRBJ2-2	-	-	TGTGCCAGCAGATTAGTATTAACCGGGGAGCTGTTTTTT	CASRLVLTGELFF
TRBV11-2	TRBJ2-7	-	-	TGTGCCAGCAGCTTTCAGGATCCCAACTACGAGCAGTACTTC	CASSFQDPNYEQYF
TRBV11-3	TRBJ2-1	TRBD2	-	TGTGCCAGCAGCTTAAGTGCGCTAGCGGGAGACAATGAGCAGTTCTTC	CASSLSALAGDNEQFF
TRBV10-1	TRBJ2-7	-	-	TGCGCCAGCAGCAGGGACTTCAACTCCTACGAGCAGTACTTC	CASSRDFNSYEQYF
TRBV16	TRBJ1-2	-	-	TGTGCCAGCAGCCAATCGGGCAGGACTAACTATGGCTACACCTTC	CASSQSGRTNYGYTF
TRBV29-1	TRBJ2-5	-	-	TGCAGCGTTGAACAATACGGGCAGAAACAAGAGACCCAGTACTTC	CSVEQYGQKQETQYF
TRBV5-6	TRBJ2-1	TRBD1	-	TGTGCCAGCAGTTACGGACAGGGCTACAATGAGCAGTTCTTC	CASSYGQGYNEQFF
TRBV4-1	TRBJ2-7	-	few	TGCGCCAGCAGCCAAGGGCCGGGCAATGAGTACGAGCAGTACTTC	CASSQGPGNEYEQYF
TRBV6-5	TRBJ1-1	TRBD1	few	TGTGCCAGCAGTTATCGGGACAGCATGAACACTGAAGCTTTCTTT	CASSYRDSMNTEAFF
TRBV5-5	TRBJ2-1	TRBD2	few	TGTGCCAGCAGCGTCCTTAGCGGGGAGCAGTTCTTC	CASSVLSGEQFF
TRBV11-2	TRBJ2-2	-	many	TGTGCCAGCAGTCTGGTTACCGGGGAGCTGTTTTTT	CASSLVTGELFF
TRBV10-3	TRBJ1-1	TRBD1	many	TGTGCCATCAGTGGCCGGGACAGGGGTTGGGACACTGAAGCTTTCTTT	CAISGRDRGWDTEAFF